The 27 T cell receptor beta chains reported below all come from one sample, sequenced in a study of neurological immune-mediated disorders (dated by TCRdb to between 2018 and 2020). The library was obtained by 5' RACE. The run used an Illumina HiSeq 2500. Using fastp trimming at Q25 and MiXCR clonotype assembly, TCRdb reanalyzed the public sequencing data and kept in-frame beta chains. Here each entry gathers all rows of one CDR3 protein and keeps the most common genes and DNA. The sample table contains around 49,000 distinct CDR3 sequences; only one count was recorded for about 12% of them. The ten most abundant clones make up roughly 4.5% of the sample. The time point label of this sample denotes: longitudinal time-point 2. Material for sequencing was PBMCs. The receptors come from a male donor with HTLV-1-associated myelopathy (HAM/TSP).

This clonotype was detected many times. This rearrangement joins TRBV7-2 to TRBJ2-1; 14 bases are a match to TRBD2. The V gene end was trimmed by 5 bases and the J gene end by 4 bases; junction bases not matched to a gene: 13. CDR3 length: 19 residues. Germline V lookup: CDR1 SGHTA, CDR2 FQGNSA. CDR3 in DNA: TGTGCCAGCAGCACACCGGGACTAGCGGGGGTGGTTGGTTACAATGAGCAGTTCTTC. This codes for CASSTPGLAGVVGYNEQFF.

This clonotype was recorded many times. The V call is TRBV5-1, the J call TRBJ2-1; D gene uncertain. The CDR3 spans 12 residues. CDR1 is SGHRS, CDR2 YFSETQ, per germline. V lost 1 base and J lost 9, with 8 bases in between. In nucleotides, the CDR3 is TGCGCCAGCAGCTTGCCGGGTCCTGAGCAGTTCTTC. Translation: CASSLPGPEQFF.

There are many counts of this clonotype. The chain recombines TRBV19 with TRBJ1-5, with 7 bases lining up with TRBD1. The CDR3 totals 13 residues. V shed 4 bases and J 5 bases; nucleotides not matched to a gene: 2. The germline CDR1 and CDR2 sequences are LNHDA and SQIVND (reference sequence). The CDR3 reads CASSKGADQPQHF. The CDR3 DNA reads as TGTGCCAGTAGTAAGGGGGCTGATCAGCCCCAGCATTTT.

There are many counts of this clonotype. The rearrangement links TRBV5-1 to TRBJ1-1; no firm D call. The CDR3 contains 13 residues. V gave up 0 bases and J gave up 7 bases, with 10 bases separating them. From germline, CDR1 is SGHRS and CDR2 YFSETQ. The CDR3 loop is CASSLGLEDEAFF. DNA of the CDR3: TGCGCCAGCAGCTTGGGGCTCGAGGATGAAGCTTTCTTT.

In its sample, this clonotype was seen many times. J is TRBJ1-1 and V is TRBV11-2; D gene unclear. Trimming took 1 base from V and 7 from J, leaving 7 bases between them. The V gene's germline CDR1 is SGHAT and CDR2 FQNNGV. The CDR3 is 12 residues long. This CDR3 reads CASSLVGGEAFF. The CDR3 DNA is TGTGCCAGCAGCTTAGTGGGAGGTGAAGCTTTCTTT.

This clonotype was picked up many times. The chain recombines TRBV5-1 with TRBJ2-3; D gene uncertain. The CDR3 is 14 amino acids. In germline, CDR1 is SGHRS, CDR2 YFSETQ. V was shortened by 0 bases and J by 4 bases, with 9 bases between the two germline ends. The CDR3 nucleotides are TGCGCCAGCAGCTTGGATCCAGGTCCAGATACGCAGTATTTT. Translation gives CASSLDPGPDTQYF.

This clonotype was found many times. The rearrangement uses TRBV20-1 and TRBJ2-5, with TRBD2 identical over 7 bases. Trimming cost V 5 bases and J 0 bases; bases outside gene matches: 9. The germline V gene encodes CDR1 DFQATT and CDR2 SNEGSKA (reference sequence). This CDR3 has 15 amino acids. Written as DNA, the CDR3 is TGCAGTGCTTTTCTAGGACTAGTCAACCAAGAGACCCAGTACTTC. It specifies CSAFLGLVNQETQYF.

This clonotype occurred many times. This chain links TRBV7-2 with TRBJ2-5, with no clear D. The germline V and J ends were trimmed by 3 bases and 5 bases, with 10 bases remaining between them. Germline assignment: CDR1 SGHTA and CDR2 FQGNSA. This CDR3 spans 13 amino acids. DNA for the CDR3: TGTGCCAGCAGCTTGCGATATAGGGAGACCCAGTACTTC. It is translated as CASSLRYRETQYF.

At least ten counts were recorded for this clonotype. The rearrangement joins TRBV4-1 to TRBJ2-7; TRBD2 agrees at 8 bases. Germline loops: CDR1 MGHRA, CDR2 YSYEKL. V dropped 4 bases and J dropped 3; count of bases not matched to a gene: 8. The CDR3 is 15 residues long. DNA of the CDR3: TGCGCCAGCAGCCTCCTTTCGGGGGGGGGCTACGAGCAGTACTTC. It is translated as CASSLLSGGGYEQYF.

This clonotype was detected many times. The chain joins TRBV5-1 to TRBJ2-5; D not resolved. CDR3 length: 12 amino acids. The V and J ends lost 3 bases and 0 bases respectively, with 3 bases between them. Germline loops: CDR1 SGHRS, CDR2 YFSETQ. CDR3 nucleotides: TGCGCCAGCAGCTCGTACCAAGAGACCCAGTACTTC. It codes for CASSSYQETQYF.

This rearrangement joins TRBV20-1 to TRBJ1-2, with a weak D call TRBD1 (6 bases). This CDR3 is 13 amino acids long. Germline loops: CDR1 DFQATT, CDR2 SNEGSKA (reference sequence). V lost 8 bases, J lost 6 bases, and 19 bases lay in between. The CDR3 here is CSPNETGGDGYTF. CDR3 nucleotides: TGCAGTCCGAATGAGACAGGAGGGGATGGCTACACCTTC.

This clonotype has a count of ten or more. The chain combines TRBV7-2 with TRBJ1-6; TRBD1 matches at 8 bases. Germline V gene sequence: CDR1 SGHTA, CDR2 FQGNSA. The CDR3 loop spans 18 amino acids. With 1 base clipped from V and 6 bases from J, the junction kept 11 bases outside the gene matches. The CDR3 spells CASSLVSGQGSPNSPLHF. CDR3 nucleotides: TGTGCCAGCAGCTTAGTATCTGGACAGGGCTCGCCTAATTCACCCCTCCACTTT.

This clonotype was counted a few times. This sequence joins TRBV18 and TRBJ2-7; no clear D gene. The CDR3 sequence is 14 residues long. Germline lookup yields CDR1 KGHSH and CDR2 LQKENI. V lost 1 base, J lost 0 bases, and 7 bases lay in between. CDR3 in amino acids: CASSPQASSYEQYF. DNA of the CDR3: TGTGCCAGCTCACCACAGGCGAGCTCCTACGAGCAGTACTTC.

With regard to this clonotype: The limits of the CDR3 on the DNA are not certain, so only TCRdb's listed CDR3 is given. Here the CDR3 reads CASSFYICSARGLIRLPDTQYF. V gene TRBV5-5 combines with J gene TRBJ2-3; no check of the table's D call, TRBD2, against the DNA was made. CDR1 is SGHKS, CDR2 YYEKEE, per germline (reference sequence). The CDR3 numbers 22 amino acids, ends counted.

Ten or more counts support this clonotype. This sequence joins TRBV7-2 and TRBJ2-5; TRBD2 matches 12 bases. Per germline, CDR1 SGHTA and CDR2 FQGNSA. The CDR3 runs 16 residues. The ends lost 5 bases at V and 4 bases at J; junction bases unmatched: 8. The CDR3 nucleotides are TGTGCCAGCAGCGGGCTTGCTAGCGGGGGGGGAGAGACCCAGTACTTC. This translates into CASSGLASGGGETQYF.

This clonotype was recorded at least ten times. J is TRBJ2-3 and V is TRBV9; D is perhaps TRBD2 (5 bases). Germline V gene lookup returns CDR1 SGDLS and CDR2 YYNGEE. The CDR3 runs 15 residues. Trimming pared 0 bases from V and 8 bases from J, leaving 16 bases between. CDR3 sequence reads: CASSVVGAGGGTQYF. The CDR3 DNA follows: TGTGCCAGCAGCGTAGTTGGCGCTGGAGGAGGTACGCAGTATTTT.

At least ten counts were recorded for this clonotype. The chain has TRBV12-3 or TRBV12-4 and TRBJ2-1; D is ambiguous. The V and J ends lost 6 bases and 0 bases respectively, with 0 bases between them. CDR3 size: 11 residues. CDR3 protein: CASSSYNEQFF. Written as DNA, the CDR3 is TGTGCCAGCAGCTCCTACAATGAGCAGTTCTTC.

This clonotype has a count of ten or more. The rearrangement joins TRBV27 to TRBJ2-1; perhaps TRBD1 as D (5 bases). The germline CDR1 and CDR2 sequences are MNHEY and SMNVEV (reference sequence). V shed 0 bases and J shed 8 bases, with 17 bases lying between them. The CDR3 loop spans 16 amino acids. For the CDR3, the DNA is TGTGCCAGCAGTTTATCCCCATTGGCAGGGTTGGATGAGCAGTTCTTC. Protein sequence: CASSLSPLAGLDEQFF.

The sample holds many counts of this clonotype. The V gene is TRBV6-6, the J gene TRBJ1-4, with no clear D. The germline V gene encodes CDR1 MNHNY and CDR2 SVGAGI (reference sequence). The CDR3 sequence is 14 residues long. Trimming stripped 2 bases from V and 5 bases from J, with 9 bases between. DNA of the CDR3: TGTGCCAGCAGTTACGGAGGGTCCAATGAAAAACTGTTTTTT. It is translated as CASSYGGSNEKLFF.

V and J are TRBV20-1 and TRBJ1-6, with 9 bases aligning to TRBD1. The CDR3 has 14 residues. In germline, CDR1 is DFQATT, CDR2 SNEGSKA (reference sequence). Losses at the gene ends were 6 bases for V and 7 bases for J; bases not matched to a gene: 7. CDR3 sequence (DNA): TGCAGTGCCGAATACAGGGGGCAGAATTCACCCCTCCACTTT. Its translation is CSAEYRGQNSPLHF.

This clonotype was picked up many times. The V and J genes are TRBV18 and TRBJ1-1; D remains unclear. Germline V CDR1 and CDR2: KGHSH, LQKENI. CDR3 length: 15 amino acids. With 3 bases removed from V and 0 bases from J, the gap between germline ends came to 11 bases. The CDR3 reads CASSPTPAMNTEAFF. Here the CDR3 DNA reads TGTGCCAGCTCACCCACTCCCGCGATGAACACTGAAGCTTTCTTT.

At least ten counts were recorded for this clonotype. The rearrangement joins TRBV29-1 to TRBJ1-4; TRBD1 might be the D (5 bases). From germline, CDR1 is SQVTM and CDR2 ANQGSEA. The ends were cut back, 7 bases at V and 3 bases at J, with 12 bases in the middle. The CDR3 length is 13 residues. CDR3 bases: TGCAGCGCCTCAGGGTTAGCTAATGAAAAACTGTTTTTT. Its protein is CSASGLANEKLFF.

With regard to this clonotype: The junction departs from the called germline gene at one end, perhaps through a read error. This sequence joins TRBV10-2 and TRBJ2-7, with TRBD2 as a possible D gene (6 bases). In germline, CDR1 is WSHSY, CDR2 SAAADI. There are 14 residues in the CDR3. In DNA form, the CDR3 reads TGCGCCAGCAGTCCCCTACTAGCTACCTACGAGAAGTACTTC. As protein: CASSPLLATYEKYF.

The sample holds many counts of this clonotype. The rearrangement links TRBV7-2 to TRBJ2-3; D might be TRBD2 (6 bases). This CDR3 contains 13 residues. Looked up from germline, CDR1 is SGHTA and CDR2 is FQGNSA. V gave up 5 bases and J gave up 4 bases, with 10 bases separating them. CDR3: CASSRPSADTQYF. The CDR3 DNA is TGTGCCAGCAGCCGTCCTAGCGCAGATACGCAGTATTTT.

In this sample, this clonotype turned up many times. The gene calls are TRBV5-1 and TRBJ1-2; D is perhaps TRBD1 (6 bases). This CDR3 spans 14 amino acids. Trimming left V 0 bases short and J 6 bases short, with 12 bases between. Germline CDR1 is SGHRS and CDR2 is YFSETQ. The chain's CDR3 is CASSLAGGGDGYTF. CDR3 bases: TGCGCCAGCAGCTTGGCCGGGGGCGGGGATGGCTACACCTTC.

This chain joins TRBV6-6 and TRBJ2-1; no firm D call. The CDR3 spans 11 residues. Germline CDR1 MNHNY, CDR2 SVGAGI (reference sequence). Trimming left V 3 bases short and J 8 bases short, with 5 bases between. CDR3 in amino acids: CASSYVDEQFF. CDR3 DNA sequence: TGTGCCAGCAGTTATGTAGATGAGCAGTTCTTC.

As for this clonotype: A much larger clone differs from this one at a single base, so this may be a read error. The chain carries TRBV9 and TRBJ2-5; D is perhaps TRBD2 (6 bases). This CDR3 contains 15 residues. Germline assignment: CDR1 SGDLS and CDR2 YYNGEE. This CDR3 is CASSVGGASQETRYF. The CDR3 DNA reads as TGTGCCAGCAGCGTCGGCGGGGCTTCCCAAGAGACCCGGTACTTC.